A selection of T cell receptor beta chains follows, all from one sample in a study of beta chain features in type 1 diabetes. Clones were read by immunoSEQ multiplex PCR, and TCRdb kept only the in-frame ones, dropping some. This sample has 120,000 or so clones, with 17% found just once. Sequenced sample: central memory CD4+ T cells from blood. All receptors come from a man aged 18 to 29 with type 1 diabetes. The CDR3 runs from the conserved cysteine through the conserved F or W. D genes are given only for firm matches. Clone size, where shown, is once, few, many, or a class for clones that have expanded.

abundance: few; v_gene: TRBV5-1; d_gene: -; j_gene: TRBJ2-7; CDR3aa: CASSFLGDEQYF; CDR3nt: TGCGCCAGCAGCTTCTTAGGGGACGAGCAGTACTTC
abundance: many; v_gene: TRBV4-1; d_gene: TRBD2; j_gene: TRBJ2-3; CDR3aa: CASSQAPKAGGPDTQYF; CDR3nt: TGCGCCAGCAGCCAAGCCCCCAAAGCGGGGGGTCCAGATACGCAGTATTTT
abundance: few; v_gene: TRBV11-2; d_gene: TRBD2; j_gene: TRBJ2-1; CDR3aa: CASSPGGLAGPHGDEQFF; CDR3nt: TGTGCCAGCAGCCCCGGTGGGCTAGCGGGGCCCCATGGGGATGAGCAGTTCTTC
abundance: -; v_gene: TRBV2; d_gene: -; j_gene: TRBJ2-1; CDR3aa: CASSWTDDEQFF; CDR3nt: TGTGCCAGCAGTTGGACTGACGATGAGCAGTTCTTC
abundance: -; v_gene: TRBV5-1; d_gene: -; j_gene: TRBJ1-2; CDR3aa: CASSLDNYGYTF; CDR3nt: TGCGCCAGCAGCTTGGACAACTATGGCTACACCTTC
abundance: -; v_gene: TRBV23-1; d_gene: -; j_gene: TRBJ2-5; CDR3aa: CASSQSPGWEQYF; CDR3nt: TGCGCCAGCAGTCAATCCCCAGGCTGGGAGCAGTACTTC
abundance: -; v_gene: TRBV7-2; d_gene: -; j_gene: TRBJ1-1; CDR3aa: CASLRLHTEAFF; CDR3nt: TGTGCCAGCCTCAGACTTCACACTGAAGCTTTCTTT
abundance: few; v_gene: TRBV4-2; d_gene: TRBD2; j_gene: TRBJ2-1; CDR3aa: CASSQDGSSGREQFF; CDR3nt: TGTGCCAGCAGCCAAGATGGATCTAGCGGGCGGGAGCAGTTCTTC
abundance: few; v_gene: TRBV29-1; d_gene: TRBD2; j_gene: TRBJ2-7; CDR3aa: CSVAGLAGTAGEQYF; CDR3nt: TGCAGCGTTGCCGGACTAGCGGGTACGGCGGGAGAGCAGTACTTC
abundance: few; v_gene: TRBV5-6; d_gene: -; j_gene: TRBJ2-1; CDR3aa: CASRSVSGNEQFF; CDR3nt: TGTGCCAGCAGATCGGTCAGCGGCAATGAGCAGTTCTTC
abundance: few; v_gene: TRBV2; d_gene: TRBD2; j_gene: TRBJ2-1; CDR3aa: CASSSPSGSYNEQFF; CDR3nt: TGTGCCAGCAGCTCGCCTAGCGGGAGTTACAATGAGCAGTTCTTC
abundance: -; v_gene: TRBV9; d_gene: TRBD1; j_gene: TRBJ2-1; CDR3aa: CASSVGQGRNNEQFF; CDR3nt: TGTGCCAGCAGCGTAGGACAGGGACGGAACAATGAGCAGTTCTTC